Below, 32 T cell receptor beta chains from the same sample are listed, as sequenced in a study of shared clonotypes between healthy human individuals. Data came from immunoSEQ multiplex PCR; TCRdb stores just in-frame clones and leaves some out. The repertoire holds fewer than 850,000 clones, with about two thirds as singletons. Sequencing was carried out using memory CD4+ T cells sorted from blood. Noted subset: CD45RA-negative fraction. These receptors were taken from a woman in her twenties or thirties in good health.

The chain employs TRBV18 and TRBJ2-7, with D maybe TRBD2 (6 bases). From germline, CDR1 is KGHSH and CDR2 LQKENI. The V gene lost 6 bases and the J gene lost 5 bases, with 17 bases spanning the gap. The CDR3 is made up of 14 amino acids. CDR3 loop: CASSPAASAHEQYF. The CDR3 DNA follows: TGTGCCAGCTCCCCGGCGGCTAGCGCCCACGAGCAGTACTTC. Looking up the rest from reference TRBV18 and TRBJ2-7 gives the full variable domain: NAGVMQNPRHLVRRRGQEARLRCSPMKGHSHVYWYRQLPEEGLKFMVYLQKENIIDESGMPKERFSAEFPKEGPSILRIQQVVRGDSAAYFCASSPAASAHEQYFGPGTRLTVT.

The chain employs TRBV7-2 and TRBJ1-3, with D possibly being TRBD1 (5 bases). Germline V gene lookup returns CDR1 SGHTA and CDR2 FQGNSA. The length of the CDR3 is 15 residues. Trimming removed 7 bases at V and 2 bases at J, with 15 bases between. CDR3 amino acids: CASTPGEFTGNTIYF. In DNA form, the CDR3 reads TGTGCCAGCACCCCGGGGGAGTTCACTGGAAACACCATATATTTT.

In its sample, this clone was seen once. The chain carries TRBV2 and TRBJ2-3; TRBD2 aligns across 8 bases. The CDR3 spans 15 residues. J was trimmed by 1 base and V by 7 bases; bases with no gene match: 7. Germline CDR1 and CDR2: SNHLY and FYNNEI. CDR3 protein: CASNLSGTGTDTQYF. The DNA for the CDR3 is TGTGCCAGCAACCTTAGCGGGACGGGCACAGATACGCAGTATTTT.

This clone is a singleton in its sample. The genes are TRBV6-7 and TRBJ1-6; maybe TRBD1 (5 bases). TRBV6-7 is an ORF, and what it does is uncertain. V dropped 10 bases and J dropped 6 bases, with 13 bases sitting between them. This CDR3 is 13 amino acids long. The CDR3 bases are TGTGCCACCGTAAACAGGATTAATTCACCCCTCCACTTT. The encoded protein is CATVNRINSPLHF.

This clone has just a few counts. The chain is built from TRBV19 and TRBJ1-3; D is unclear. Germline values: CDR1 LNHDA, CDR2 SQIVND (reference sequence). V lost 2 bases to trimming and J lost 4 bases, with 12 bases between them. The CDR3 covers 15 residues. CDR3 nucleotides: TGTGCCAGTAGTATAAGAGCGGGAGCCGGAAACACCATATATTTT. This codes for CASSIRAGAGNTIYF.

A note on this clone: Other DNA sequences in this specimen translate into the identical CDR3. V is TRBV5-1 and J is TRBJ2-2, with no clear D. The germline gives CDR1 SGHRS, CDR2 YFSETQ. The CDR3 runs to 12 residues. Trimming removed 4 bases at V and 4 bases at J, with 5 bases between. The CDR3 reads CASSVGTGELFF. The CDR3 DNA reads TGCGCCAGCAGCGTGGGCACCGGGGAGCTGTTTTTT.

The chain couples TRBV5-1 to TRBJ1-5, with D uncertain. This CDR3 spans 12 amino acids. CDR1 and CDR2 from the germline V gene are SGHRS and YFSETQ. The V and J ends lost 2 bases and 10 bases respectively, with 10 bases between them. The CDR3 region is CASSFSGGPQHF. In DNA, the CDR3 is TGCGCCAGCAGCTTCAGCGGTGGACCCCAGCATTTT.

The sample holds a few counts of this clone. This chain uses TRBV5-1 with TRBJ2-2, with D possibly TRBD2 on 6 matching bases. Germline CDR1 is SGHRS and CDR2 is YFSETQ. The CDR3 is 14 residues long. The V and J ends lost 4 bases and 4 bases respectively, with 11 bases between them. The CDR3 sequence: CASSAGTFTGELFF. The DNA of the CDR3 is TGCGCCAGCAGCGCAGGGACTTTCACCGGGGAGCTGTTTTTT.

About this clone: The junction departs from the called germline gene at one end, perhaps through a read error. The rearrangement uses TRBV20-1 and TRBJ2-5, with TRBD1 identical over 7 bases. The CDR3 has 10 residues. Looked up from germline, CDR1 is DFQATT and CDR2 is SNEGSKA (reference sequence). The CDR3 reads CSARAQGTDF. For the CDR3, the DNA is TGCAGTGCTAGAGCACAGGGGACCGACTTC.

This clone was observed once. The rearrangement links TRBV28 to TRBJ1-3; D not certain. The V gene's germline CDR1 is MDHEN and CDR2 SYDVKM. V was trimmed by 0 bases and J by 0 bases, leaving 9 bases between them. CDR3 length: 16 residues. The CDR3, as DNA: TGTGCCAGCAGTTTATGGGCCAGGAGCTCTGGAAACACCATATATTTT. The encoded protein is CASSLWARSSGNTIYF.

CDR3 coding DNA: TGTGTCGTAAAGGTGGGGACGTGGGCCAATGAGCAGTTCTTC. Translating gives CVVKVGTWANEQFF. This chain uses TRBV6-5 with TRBJ2-1, with D possibly being TRBD1 or TRBD2 (5 bases each). This CDR3 region has 14 residues. Germline V lookup: CDR1 MNHEY, CDR2 SVGAGI.

The rearrangement uses TRBV28 and TRBJ1-2; D not certain. The germline CDR1 and CDR2 sequences are MDHEN and SYDVKM. The V and J ends lost 5 bases and 11 bases respectively, with 12 bases between them. This CDR3 contains 11 residues. CDR3 in DNA: TGTGCCAGCAGTCGTGGAAAATTATACACCTTC. Translation gives CASSRGKLYTF.

This clone was detected only a few times. This rearrangement joins TRBV4-1 to TRBJ2-2; TRBD1 might be the D (6 bases). CDR1 and CDR2 (germline): MGHRA, YSYEKL. The CDR3 totals 15 residues. V lost 2 bases, J lost 4 bases, and 11 bases lay in between. DNA of the CDR3: TGCGCCAGCAGCCAAACAGGGTTAGGCACCGGGGAGCTGTTTTTT. It translates to CASSQTGLGTGELFF.

The genes are TRBV7-6 and TRBJ2-4; no reliable D call. Per germline, CDR1 SGHVS and CDR2 FNYEAQ. V dropped 1 base and J dropped 8 bases, with 6 bases sitting between them. The CDR3 contains 12 residues. In DNA, the CDR3 is TGTGCCAGCAGCTTAGGGACGGACATTCAGTACTTC. This sequence encodes CASSLGTDIQYF. The variable domain in full, with the rest retrieved from reference TRBV7-6 and TRBJ2-4, is GAGVSQSPRYKVTKRGQDVALRCDPISGHVSLYWYRQALGQGPEFLTYFNYEAQQDKSGLPNDRFSAERPEGSISTLTIQRTEQRDSAMYRCASSLGTDIQYFGAGTRLSVL.

V is TRBV6-4 and J is TRBJ1-5; TRBD1 matches at 7 bases. CDR1 and CDR2 (germline): MRHNA, SNTAGT. The CDR3 contains 19 residues. V dropped 0 bases and J dropped 0; count of bases not matched to a gene: 11. The CDR3 loop reads CASSDSRDSDPHSNQPQHF. The CDR3 bases are TGTGCCAGCAGTGACTCCCGGGACAGCGACCCGCATAGCAATCAGCCCCAGCATTTT.

Comments on this clone: At one end, the junction sequence differs from germline, possibly due to a read error. As DNA, the CDR3 is TGTGCCAGCAGCCCAGCGGGAGGGCCCAATCAGCAGTTCTTC. Protein sequence: CASSPAGGPNQQFF. J is TRBJ2-1 and V is TRBV7-3; 10 positions agree with TRBD2. Per the germline V gene, CDR1 is SGHTA and CDR2 is FQGTGA. There are 14 residues in the CDR3.

The rearrangement joins TRBV9 to TRBJ1-5, with D perhaps TRBD1 (6 bases). The CDR3 spans 13 residues. CDR1 is SGDLS, CDR2 YYNGEE, per germline. V was clipped by 5 bases and J by 9 bases, with 15 bases between them. The CDR3 sequence is CASSREGVGPQHF. Here the CDR3 DNA reads TGTGCCAGCAGTCGCGAGGGGGTGGGGCCCCAGCATTTT.

This clone was recorded only once. The V gene is TRBV4-1, the J gene TRBJ1-5; D is ambiguous. Germline CDR1 reads MGHRA; CDR2 reads YSYEKL. Trimming shortened V by 4 bases and J by 0 bases, and 10 bases separated the two germline ends. This CDR3 is 15 amino acids long. The CDR3 DNA reads TGCGCCAGCAGCCTCGTATGGGGTAGCAATCAGCCCCAGCATTTT. Amino acid sequence: CASSLVWGSNQPQHF.

This clone was seen a handful of times. The genes are TRBV10-3 and TRBJ1-4; 7 positions match TRBD1. Losses at the gene ends were 6 bases for V and 7 bases for J; bases not matched to a gene: 8. Germline values: CDR1 ENHRY, CDR2 SYGVKD. This CDR3 region has 14 residues. CDR3 loop: CAISPGTEGEKLFF. The CDR3 DNA is TGTGCCATCAGCCCCGGGACAGAGGGTGAAAAACTGTTTTTT.

The count of this clone is one. The chain has TRBV5-4 and TRBJ2-2, with 7 bases fitting TRBD2. The V gene end was trimmed by 2 bases and the J gene end by 6 bases; junction bases not matched to a gene: 10. Looked up from germline, CDR1 is SGHNT and CDR2 is YYREEE (reference sequence). CDR3 size: 16 residues. DNA for the CDR3: TGTGCCAGCAGCTTCATTGGGAGGGGACCCCCCGGGGAGCTGTTTTTT. It specifies CASSFIGRGPPGELFF.

The chain links TRBV28 to TRBJ2-7; 11 nucleotides align to TRBD2. Germline CDR1 reads MDHEN; CDR2 reads SYDVKM. Losses at the gene ends were 8 bases for V and 5 bases for J; bases not matched to a gene: 11. The CDR3 extends over 15 amino acids. This CDR3 is CASLGLAGGPHEQYF. The CDR3 coding sequence is TGTGCCAGCTTGGGTTTAGCGGGAGGGCCCCACGAGCAGTACTTC.

The chain couples TRBV7-2 to TRBJ1-2; TRBD1 agrees at 9 bases. The germline V gene has CDR1 SGHTA and CDR2 FQGNSA. This CDR3 spans 15 amino acids. With 6 bases clipped from V and 7 bases from J, the junction kept 12 bases outside the gene matches. CDR3 sequence (DNA): TGTGCCAGCAGTAACGAACAGGGGGCAATTGGTGGCTACACCTTC. It is translated as CASSNEQGAIGGYTF.

This rearrangement joins TRBV28 to TRBJ1-4, with D possibly TRBD1 on 6 matching bases. With 1 base removed from V and 3 bases from J, the gap between germline ends came to 15 bases. The CDR3 runs to 17 residues. CDR1 is MDHEN, CDR2 SYDVKM, per germline. In DNA form, the CDR3 reads TGTGCCAGCAGTTTATCAAGGGGGAGGAGGGCTAATGAAAAACTGTTTTTT. Translating it yields CASSLSRGRRANEKLFF.

The rearrangement links TRBV6-4 to TRBJ2-1; 7 bases fit TRBD2. Trimming took 4 bases from V and 7 from J; bases not matched to a gene: 4. The length of the CDR3 is 13 residues. CDR1 is MRHNA, CDR2 SNTAGT, per germline. The CDR3 DNA reads as TGTGCCAGCAGTGCCGAGGGAGGGAATGAGCAGTTCTTC. Protein: CASSAEGGNEQFF.

The chain joins TRBV7-3 to TRBJ2-2; D not resolved. The CDR3 length is 12 residues. Germline V gives CDR1 SGHTA, CDR2 FQGTGA. Trimming stripped 4 bases from V and 4 bases from J, with 4 bases between. The CDR3 DNA sequence: TGTGCCAGCAGCTACACCACCGGGGAGCTGTTTTTT. Translation: CASSYTTGELFF.

The chain links TRBV6-5 to TRBJ2-2; TRBD1 agrees at 8 bases. Germline-derived CDR1 and CDR2 are MNHEY and SVGAGI. The CDR3 spans 15 residues. J was trimmed by 9 bases and V by 6 bases; bases with no gene match: 12. As DNA, the CDR3 is TGTGCCAGCAGCCTTTACAGGGGGTCGGGCCGGGAGCTGTTTTTT. Protein product: CASSLYRGSGRELFF.

The genes are TRBV6-6 and TRBJ2-2; D is perhaps TRBD1 (5 bases). CDR3 length: 14 amino acids. The germline V and J ends were trimmed by 4 bases and 5 bases, with 11 bases remaining between them. Germline lookup yields CDR1 MNHNY and CDR2 SVGAGI (reference sequence). The CDR3 loop is CASSLGSGTGELFF. The CDR3 DNA sequence: TGTGCCAGCAGTTTGGGGTCAGGGACCGGGGAGCTGTTTTTT.

This chain connects TRBV2 to TRBJ1-5, with a weak D call TRBD1 (5 bases). This CDR3 contains 15 residues. The V end lost 6 bases, the J end lost 3 bases, and 15 bases lay between the germline ends. Germline V CDR1 and CDR2: SNHLY, FYNNEI. Here the CDR3 DNA reads TGTGCCAGCAGCCCCGGCGGGGGGATCAATCAGCCCCAGCATTTT. This codes for CASSPGGGINQPQHF.

This clone was observed a few times. As DNA, the CDR3 is TGTGCCAGCAGTGTTTTAGCGGGGAGCTCCTACAATGAGCAGTTCTTC. This gives the protein CASSVLAGSSYNEQFF. The chain employs TRBV6-1 and TRBJ2-1; the match to TRBD2 covers 8 bases. Germline V gives CDR1 MNHNS, CDR2 SASEGT. V lost 4 bases and J lost 0; bases outside the gene matches: 5. CDR3 length: 16 amino acids.

J is TRBJ1-2 and V is TRBV19, with a weak D call TRBD1 (5 bases). Deletions cut 5 bases from V and 3 bases from J, with 19 bases between. The CDR3 totals 16 residues. Germline V gene sequence: CDR1 LNHDA, CDR2 SQIVND (reference sequence). The CDR3 nucleotides read TGTGCCAGTAGTGAGACAACGGGGGTCCTTGACTATGGCTACACCTTC. Amino acids: CASSETTGVLDYGYTF.

This clone has a handful of counts. The chain carries TRBV5-8 and TRBJ1-5, with unresolved D. Germline CDR1 is SGHTS and CDR2 is YDEGEE. V was pared by 1 base and J by 0 bases, with 8 bases between. The CDR3 has 15 residues. The chain's CDR3 is CASSLYSLSNQPQHF. In DNA form, the CDR3 reads TGTGCCAGCAGCTTGTACAGCCTTAGCAATCAGCCCCAGCATTTT. The full variable domain, with the rest looked up from reference TRBV5-8 and TRBJ1-5, is EAGVTQSPTHLIKTRGQQATLRCSPISGHTSVYWYQQALGLGLQFLLWYDEGEERNRGNFPPRFSGRQFPNYSSELNVNALELEDSALYLCASSLYSLSNQPQHFGDGTRLSIL.

The count of this clone is one. CDR3 in DNA: TGTGCCAGCAGCTTTCTCCAGCAAGAGACCCAGTACTTC. Residues: CASSFLQQETQYF. The chain carries TRBV11-2 and TRBJ2-5; D unclear. CDR3 size: 13 residues. Trimming took 3 bases from V and 2 from J, leaving 7 bases between them. The germline gives CDR1 SGHAT, CDR2 FQNNGV.